Listed here are 24 T cell receptor beta chains from one sample, sequenced in a study of blood T cell repertoires in COVID-19. Measured with immunoSEQ multiplex PCR; TCRdb has only the in-frame clones, and not every one. The sample shows about 180,000 clones, 85% to 95% of them seen only once. The sequencing input was peripheral blood. These receptors came from a middle-aged man with acute or convalescent COVID-19.

V usage is TRBV10-3 and J usage is TRBJ2-7, with 9 positions matching TRBD1. Germline CDR1 ENHRY, CDR2 SYGVKD. The V segment lost 2 bases and the J segment 1 base; nucleotides outside the gene matches: 9. CDR3 size: 17 residues. CDR3 nucleotides: TGTGCCATCAGTGAGACAGGGGGCGGGTGGACTTCCTACGAGCAGTACTTC. Its translation: CAISETGGGWTSYEQYF.

The rearrangement links TRBV27 to TRBJ1-6; 8 nucleotides align to TRBD1. The CDR3 is 15 amino acids. V lost 5 bases to trimming and J lost 9 bases; unmatched junction nucleotides: 9. Germline CDR1 reads MNHEY; CDR2 reads SMNVEV (reference sequence). CDR3 amino acids: CASSNSRGLGSPLHF. The DNA for the CDR3 is TGTGCCAGCAGTAACTCCAGGGGGCTGGGTTCACCCCTCCACTTT.

The chain uses TRBV19 and TRBJ2-1, with 8 bases aligning to TRBD2. This CDR3 has 16 amino acids. V dropped 4 bases and J dropped 0; count of bases not matched to a gene: 5. Germline V CDR1 and CDR2: LNHDA, SQIVND (reference sequence). DNA of the CDR3: TGTGCCAGTAGTAGATGGACTAGCTCCTCCTACAATGAGCAGTTCTTC. Its translation: CASSRWTSSSYNEQFF. Supplemented by reference TRBV19 and TRBJ2-1, the full variable domain reads DGGITQSPKYLFRKEGQNVTLSCEQNLNHDAMYWYRQDPGQGLRLIYYSQIVNDFQKGDIAEGYSVSREKKESFPLTVTSAQKNPTAFYLCASSRWTSSSYNEQFFGPGTRLTVL.

The chain recombines TRBV5-6 with TRBJ2-2; D remains ambiguous. Trimming took off 4 bases at V and 7 bases at J, with 20 bases between the two ends. Germline V CDR1 and CDR2: SGHDT, YYEEEE. CDR3 length: 16 residues. The CDR3 bases are TGTGCCAGCAGCGATCTAGGTCCTCTAGGCGGCGGGGAGCTGTTTTTT. Protein sequence: CASSDLGPLGGGELFF.

This rearrangement joins TRBV2 to TRBJ1-1; D is undetermined. V lost 6 bases to trimming and J lost 4 bases, with 12 bases between them. Per germline, CDR1 SNHLY and CDR2 FYNNEI. This CDR3 comprises 13 residues. The CDR3: CASRNDNPTEAFF. As DNA, the CDR3 is TGTGCCAGCAGAAACGACAATCCCACTGAAGCTTTCTTT.

The chain is built from TRBV30 and TRBJ2-1; D gene ambiguous. CDR1 is GTSNPN, CDR2 SVGIG, per germline (reference sequence). The V end was cut by 0 bases, the J end by 7 bases, with 10 bases between. CDR3 length equals 13 residues. CDR3 in amino acids: CAWSVRGRNEQFF. The DNA for the CDR3 is TGTGCCTGGAGTGTACGTGGCAGAAATGAGCAGTTCTTC.

The rearrangement links TRBV15 to TRBJ2-3; possible D gene TRBD1, 5 bases. The CDR3 has 15 residues. Looked up from germline, CDR1 is LNHNV and CDR2 is YYDKDF (reference sequence). Trimming cost V 3 bases and J 4 bases, with 14 bases left between them. This chain's CDR3 is CATSSTRQHSDTQYF. DNA of the CDR3: TGTGCCACCAGCAGTACACGACAGCATTCAGATACGCAGTATTTT.

The chain recombines TRBV10-1 with TRBJ2-3, with 12 nucleotides matching TRBD2. This CDR3 spans 19 amino acids. Unmatched junction bases numbered 16, after V lost 5 bases and J lost 4 bases. Germline V gene data show CDR1 as WNHNN and CDR2 as SYGVQD (reference sequence). The CDR3 region has the DNA TGCGCCAGCAGTCAGTGGACTAGCGGGAATGCACGGGTCGCAGATACGCAGTATTTT. Its translation: CASSQWTSGNARVADTQYF.

This sequence joins TRBV11-2 and TRBJ2-7; maybe TRBD1 (5 bases). Germline CDR1 and CDR2: SGHAT and FQNNGV. This CDR3 spans 14 amino acids. The V end lost 1 base, the J end lost 2 bases, and 9 bases lay between the germline ends. The CDR3 nucleotides are TGTGCCAGCAGCTTAGGCCCGACAGCCTACGAGCAGTACGTC. Its translation: CASSLGPTAYEQYV.

The V call is TRBV5-1, the J call TRBJ2-1; 7 positions match TRBD2. This CDR3 is built from 16 residues. The V and J ends lost 4 bases and 0 bases, in that order; junction bases with no gene match: 7. Germline-derived CDR1 and CDR2 are SGHRS and YFSETQ. The chain's CDR3 is CASSAHLAVSYNEQFF. CDR3 DNA: TGCGCCAGCAGCGCCCACCTAGCGGTCTCCTACAATGAGCAGTTCTTC.

This clone was recorded only once. CDR3 protein: CASSLSDRPLYGYTF. Written as DNA, the CDR3 is TGTGCCAGCAGTTTGTCCGACAGGCCACTCTATGGCTACACCTTC. V is TRBV28 and J is TRBJ1-2, with D perhaps TRBD1 (6 bases). The length of the CDR3 is 15 residues. V was pared by 3 bases and J by 4 bases, with 15 bases between. The germline gives CDR1 MDHEN, CDR2 SYDVKM.

The chain uses TRBV27 and TRBJ2-1, with D possibly being TRBD1 (5 bases). The V end lost 4 bases, the J end lost 0 bases, and 16 bases lay between the germline ends. CDR1 is MNHEY, CDR2 SMNVEV, per germline (reference sequence). The CDR3 totals 17 residues. Here the CDR3 reads CASSSPLIQGSYNEQFF. CDR3 sequence (DNA): TGTGCCAGCAGTTCACCTCTGATTCAGGGCTCCTACAATGAGCAGTTCTTC.

The chain is built from TRBV3-1 (or the pseudogene TRBV3-2) and TRBJ2-1; D gene ambiguous. The CDR3 is made up of 17 amino acids. V gave up 3 bases and J gave up 3 bases, with 18 bases separating them. Per the germline V gene, CDR1 is LGHDT and CDR2 is YNNKEL (reference sequence). The CDR3 DNA reads TGTGCCAGCAGCCAGAAAAGAACCGCCTTCAGCTACAATGAGCAGTTCTTC. Translating gives CASSQKRTAFSYNEQFF.

This chain links TRBV19 with TRBJ1-1; TRBD1 aligns across 7 bases. Germline V gene sequence: CDR1 LNHDA, CDR2 SQIVND (reference sequence). J lost 1 base, V lost 4 bases, and 3 bases had no gene match. This CDR3 region has 14 residues. For the CDR3, the DNA is TGTGCCAGTAGTACCACAGGGGAGAACACTGAAGCTTTCTTT. Protein: CASSTTGENTEAFF.

Regarding this clone: This same CDR3 is encoded by further DNA sequences in the sample. The chain combines TRBV19 with TRBJ1-5; TRBD1 agrees at 11 bases. Per germline, CDR1 LNHDA and CDR2 SQIVND (reference sequence). The CDR3 spans 14 residues. After removal of 5 bases from V and 7 bases from J, the junction contained 4 bases not matched to a gene. The CDR3 spells CASSGTGGNQPQHF. DNA of the CDR3: TGTGCCAGTAGTGGGACAGGGGGGAACCAGCCCCAGCATTTT.

The chain employs TRBV6-6 and TRBJ1-4; D is perhaps TRBD1 (6 bases). The CDR3 is 15 residues long. Trimming removed 2 bases at V and 8 bases at J, with 15 bases between. CDR1 is MNHNY and CDR2 is SVGAGI in the germline V gene (reference sequence). The CDR3 protein is CASSYRTGPGEKLFF. The CDR3 nucleotides read TGTGCCAGCAGTTACAGAACAGGGCCCGGGGAAAAACTGTTTTTT.

The chain is built from TRBV13 and TRBJ2-1; maybe TRBD1 (6 bases). The CDR3 contains 15 residues. V was clipped by 3 bases and J by 4 bases, with 13 bases between them. CDR1 PRHDT and CDR2 FYEKMQ come from the germline V gene (reference sequence). In DNA form, the CDR3 reads TGTGCCAGCAGCTTCGTCGGGACACCGTACAATGAGCAGTTCTTC. The encoded protein is CASSFVGTPYNEQFF.

CDR3 DNA sequence: TGTGCCAGCTCACCTGGGGTGGGGGCACACGCAGATACGCAGTATTTT. This sequence encodes CASSPGVGAHADTQYF. V and J are TRBV18 and TRBJ2-3; possible D gene TRBD1, 6 bases. The germline V gene has CDR1 KGHSH and CDR2 LQKENI. Trimming removed 3 bases from V and 4 bases from J, with 17 bases in between. This CDR3 region has 16 residues.

This rearrangement joins TRBV29-1 to TRBJ1-2; no firm D call. With 6 bases removed from V and 2 bases from J, the gap between germline ends came to 7 bases. This CDR3 has 11 amino acids. From germline, CDR1 is SQVTM and CDR2 ANQGSEA. CDR3 protein: CSVGVNYGYTF. Written as DNA, the CDR3 is TGCAGCGTCGGAGTAAACTATGGCTACACCTTC.

The J gene is TRBJ2-2, the V gene TRBV9; D perhaps matches TRBD2 (5 bases). The CDR3 extends over 19 amino acids. Per the germline V gene, CDR1 is SGDLS and CDR2 is YYNGEE. V was trimmed by 2 bases and J by 5 bases, leaving 25 bases between them. The CDR3 DNA reads as TGTGCCAGCAGCGTTAGTCGGGCCTCGGCGGGTCCCAAAACCGGGGAGCTGTTTTTT. It encodes CASSVSRASAGPKTGELFF.

The CDR3 DNA sequence: TGTGCCAGCAGTGAAAGGACTAGCGGGGGGCCCTCGTTTCAATGTGAGCAGTTCTTC. This codes for CASSERTSGGPSFQCEQFF. The chain uses TRBV6-4 and TRBJ2-1, with 14 bases lining up with TRBD2. The CDR3 has 19 amino acids. V lost 3 bases to trimming and J lost 9 bases; unmatched junction nucleotides: 16. Per the germline V gene, CDR1 is MRHNA and CDR2 is SNTAGT.

In its sample, this clone was seen once. One junction end disagrees with the germline gene, perhaps due to a read error. The chain carries TRBV11-3 and TRBJ1-4; D gene ambiguous. Germline CDR1 is SGHNT and CDR2 is YENEEA. The CDR3 loop spans 12 amino acids. CDR3 sequence: CASSPGGRVDHF. In DNA, the CDR3 is TGTGCCAGCAGCCCCGGCGGGCGGGTGGACCATTTT.

The chain links TRBV15 to TRBJ1-1; D uncertain. V lost 0 bases and J 0 bases, leaving 17 bases between the germline ends. This CDR3 is built from 18 residues. Germline CDR1 reads LNHNV; CDR2 reads YYDKDF (reference sequence). In nucleotides, the CDR3 is TGTGCCACCAGCAGAGAAACCGGTCTCGCGCCCATGAACACTGAAGCTTTCTTT. It encodes CATSRETGLAPMNTEAFF.

The chain couples TRBV6-2 or TRBV6-3 to TRBJ1-1; perhaps TRBD1 as D (5 bases). V dropped 2 bases and J dropped 0 bases, with 19 bases sitting between them. Germline CDR1 reads MNHEY; CDR2 reads SVGEGT. This CDR3 is 18 amino acids long. The DNA for the CDR3 is TGTGCCAGCAGTTACAGTGTGCAGGGAATCGGCCTGAACACTGAAGCTTTCTTT. Translation: CASSYSVQGIGLNTEAFF.